This TCR beta chain was recorded in a study of OX40 agonist ivuxolimab in advanced cancers. Sequencing was performed with immunoSEQ multiplex PCR; in TCRdb, only in-frame clones are kept and a portion is missing. The repertoire includes over 45,000 clones, around 81% of them detected once, and under 3.5% sits in the top ten. V lost 6 bases and J 0 bases, leaving 15 bases between the germline ends. This CDR3 is built from 15 residues. Per germline, CDR1 MNHNS and CDR2 SASEGT. This sequence originates from an adult with an advanced solid tumor such as melanoma, head and neck, liver or kidney cancer. This rearrangement joins TRBV6-1 to TRBJ2-7; tentative D call: TRBD2 (5 bases). The specimen was CD4+ or CD8+ T cells sorted from blood, collected in a trial of the OX40 agonist ivuxolimab. CDR3 protein: CASSLRSGNSYEQYF. Here the CDR3 DNA reads TGTGCCAGCAGCCTCAGAAGCGGCAACTCCTACGAGCAGTACTTC.